Listed below are T cell receptor beta chains from one sample, sequenced in a study of shared clonotypes between healthy human individuals. The method was immunoSEQ multiplex PCR; TCRdb's version includes in-frame clones alone and lacks a portion of them. This table has about 2.2 million clones, about 94% appearing once. Sequenced: naive CD8+ T cells from PBMCs. Every receptor here comes from a young man in good health. Some clones in this sample may be carry-over from other donors' samples. CDR3s include the opening cysteine and the closing phenylalanine or tryptophan. A D gene is named only where the DNA matches it firmly. Clone size is stated in some rows and not others, as once, few, many or a class when expanded.

>.|12|TRBJ1-2|.|TRBV19
TGTGCCAGTACTAAGGGGGGATCTGGCTACACCTTC
CASTKGGSGYTF
>.|17|TRBJ1-1|.|TRBV21-1
TGTGCCAGCAGCAAAGATTGGTACAGGGGAGTTGTCACTGAAGCTTTCTTT
CASSKDWYRGVVTEAFF
>once|13|TRBJ2-2|.|TRBV7-8
TGTGCCAGCAGCGTGCTAGCAACCGGGGAGCTGTTTTTT
CASSVLATGELFF
>.|17|TRBJ1-3|.|TRBV9
TGTGCCAGCAGCGTAGTCGAGGAGGAAGGCTCTGGAAACACCATATATTTT
CASSVVEEEGSGNTIYF
>once|13|TRBJ2-7|TRBD1|TRBV29-1
TGCAGCGTGGGGGACAGGGGAACCTACGAGCAGTACTTC
CSVGDRGTYEQYF
>.|16|TRBJ2-1|.|TRBV7-2
TGTGCCAGCAGCTCTAGCCCGCGGGGATCCTACAATGAGCAGTTCTTC
CASSSSPRGSYNEQFF
>.|15|TRBJ1-3|.|TRBV4-2
TGTGCCAGCAGCCAAGGTACGCCCTCTGGAAACACCATATATTTT
CASSQGTPSGNTIYF
>.|15|TRBJ2-3|.|TRBV29-1
TGCAGCGTGAGGAGACAGTTTCACTGGTTAAATACGCAGTATTTT
CSVRRQFHWLNTQYF
>.|15|TRBJ2-7|TRBD2|TRBV7-6
TGTGCCAGCAGCCCCGGGACTAGCGTTTCCTACGAGCAGTACTTC
CASSPGTSVSYEQYF
>.|14|TRBJ1-2|TRBD1|TRBV11-2
TGTGCCAGCAGCTTGACAGGGGGGGATAGAGGCTACACCTTC
CASSLTGGDRGYTF
>.|14|TRBJ1-1|.|TRBV9
TGTGCCAGCAGCGTAGAAAGGGGAGGGACTGAAGCTTTCTTT
CASSVERGGTEAFF
>.|14|TRBJ2-7|TRBD1|TRBV27
TGTGCCAGCAGTGCCGGGACAGGGGCCTACGAGCAGTACTTC
CASSAGTGAYEQYF
>.|12|TRBJ2-1|TRBD1|TRBV6-5
TGTGCGACCGGGACAGGGGATCATGAGCAGTTCTTC
CATGTGDHEQFF
>.|15|TRBJ2-1|TRBD2|TRBV27
TGTGCCAGCAGTTGGGGACTAGCGGGAGTGGGGGAGCAGTTCTTC
CASSWGLAGVGEQFF
>.|16|TRBJ2-7|TRBD2|TRBV9
TGTGCCAGCAGCCAGACTAGCGGGAGTACGATTTACGAGCAGTACTTC
CASSQTSGSTIYEQYF
>.|15|TRBJ2-7|TRBD1|TRBV7-9
TGTGCCAGCAGCTTAGCGCCGGGACAGGGCTACGAGCAGTACTTC
CASSLAPGQGYEQYF
>.|16|TRBJ2-7|.|TRBV2
TGTGCCAGCAGTGAAGGGTACGGAGGATGGAAAAGCGAGCAGTACTTC
CASSEGYGGWKSEQYF
>.|14|TRBJ1-1|.|TRBV28
TGTGCCAGCAGTTTTACCAGGGGCCGCACTGAAGCTTTCTTT
CASSFTRGRTEAFF
>.|19|TRBJ2-2|.|TRBV11-2
TGTGCCAGCAGCGGACTACTCCGGGACACCTGGACGAACACCGGGGAGCTGTTTTTT
CASSGLLRDTWTNTGELFF
>.|16|TRBJ2-1|TRBD2|TRBV11-3
TGTGCCAGCAGCTTAAGGGCTAGCGGGATCATGGGTGAGCAGTTCTTC
CASSLRASGIMGEQFF
>.|17|TRBJ1-5|TRBD1|TRBV7-8
TGTGCCAGCAGCTCCAGCGTGAGACAGGGATTTAATCAGCCCCAGCATTTT
CASSSSVRQGFNQPQHF
>.|17|TRBJ1-1|.|TRBV2
TGTGCCAGCAGTGAAGCAAGGGACCGGACTACCAACACTGAAGCTTTCTTT
CASSEARDRTTNTEAFF